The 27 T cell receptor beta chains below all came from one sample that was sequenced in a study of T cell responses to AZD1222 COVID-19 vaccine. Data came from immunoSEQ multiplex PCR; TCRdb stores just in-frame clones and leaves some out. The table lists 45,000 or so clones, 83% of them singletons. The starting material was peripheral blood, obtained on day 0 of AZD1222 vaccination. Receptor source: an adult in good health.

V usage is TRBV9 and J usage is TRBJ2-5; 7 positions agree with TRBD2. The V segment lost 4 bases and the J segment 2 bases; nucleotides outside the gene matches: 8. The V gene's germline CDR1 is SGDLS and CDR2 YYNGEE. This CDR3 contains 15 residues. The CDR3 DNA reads TGTGCCAGCAGCACCCGGGGAGGGGCACAAGAGACCCAGTACTTC. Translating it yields CASSTRGGAQETQYF.

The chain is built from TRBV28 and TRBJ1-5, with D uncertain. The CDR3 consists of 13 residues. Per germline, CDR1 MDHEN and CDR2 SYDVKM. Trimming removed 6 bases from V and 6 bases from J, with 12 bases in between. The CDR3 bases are TGTGCCAGCAGATTGACGGGATTTCAGCCCCAGCATTTT. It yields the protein CASRLTGFQPQHF.

CDR3 amino acids: CASSEGGGGQGTYEQYF. Written as DNA, the CDR3 is TGTGCCAGCAGTGAAGGGGGCGGCGGACAGGGGACCTACGAGCAGTACTTC. The rearrangement links TRBV2 to TRBJ2-7; 9 nucleotides agree with TRBD1. Trimming at V came to 1 base and at J to 2 bases, leaving 9 bases not matched to a gene. Germline V gene sequence: CDR1 SNHLY, CDR2 FYNNEI. This CDR3 has 17 amino acids. The full variable domain, completed using reference TRBV2 and TRBJ2-7, is EPEVTQTPSHQVTQMGQEVILRCVPISNHLYFYWYRQILGQKVEFLVSFYNNEISEKSEIFDDQFSVERPDGSNFTLKIRSTKLEDSAMYFCASSEGGGGQGTYEQYFGPGTRLTVT.

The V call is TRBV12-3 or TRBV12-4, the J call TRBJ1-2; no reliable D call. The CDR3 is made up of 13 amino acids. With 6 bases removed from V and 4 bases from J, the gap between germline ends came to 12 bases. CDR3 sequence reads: CASSLRNLYGYTF. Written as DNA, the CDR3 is TGTGCCAGCAGCCTCAGGAACCTCTATGGCTACACCTTC.

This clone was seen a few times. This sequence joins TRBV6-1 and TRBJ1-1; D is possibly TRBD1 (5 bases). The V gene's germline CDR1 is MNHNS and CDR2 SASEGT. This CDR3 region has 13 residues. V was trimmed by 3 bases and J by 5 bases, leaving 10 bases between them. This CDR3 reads CASSEGPWTEAFF. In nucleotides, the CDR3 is TGTGCCAGCAGTGAGGGGCCGTGGACTGAAGCTTTCTTT.

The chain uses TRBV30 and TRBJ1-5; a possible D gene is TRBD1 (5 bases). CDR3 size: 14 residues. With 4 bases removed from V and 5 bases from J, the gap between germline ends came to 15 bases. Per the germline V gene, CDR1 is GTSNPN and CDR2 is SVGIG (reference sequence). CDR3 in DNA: TGTGCCTGGACCAACTCCGGGACTCATCAGCCCCAGCATTTT. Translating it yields CAWTNSGTHQPQHF. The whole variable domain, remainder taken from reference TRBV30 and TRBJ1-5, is SQTIHQWPATLVQPVGSPLSLECTVEGTSNPNLYWYRQAAGRGLQLLFYSVGIGQISSEVPQNLSASRPQDRQFILSSKKLLLSDSGFYLCAWTNSGTHQPQHFGDGTRLSIL.

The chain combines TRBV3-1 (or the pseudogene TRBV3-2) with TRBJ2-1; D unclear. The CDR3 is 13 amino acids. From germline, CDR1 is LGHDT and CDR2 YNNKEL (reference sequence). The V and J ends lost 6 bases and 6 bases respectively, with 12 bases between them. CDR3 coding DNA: TGTGCCAGCAGTCTGGGCCGAGGCAATGAGCAGTTCTTC. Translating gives CASSLGRGNEQFF.

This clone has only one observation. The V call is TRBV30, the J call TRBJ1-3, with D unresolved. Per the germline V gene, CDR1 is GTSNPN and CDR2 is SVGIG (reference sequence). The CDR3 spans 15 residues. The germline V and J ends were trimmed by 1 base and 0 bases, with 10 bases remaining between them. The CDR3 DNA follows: TGTGCCTGGAGTGATTGGAGGATCTCTGGAAACACCATATATTTT. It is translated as CAWSDWRISGNTIYF. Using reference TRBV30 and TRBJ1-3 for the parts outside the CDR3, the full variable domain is SQTIHQWPATLVQPVGSPLSLECTVEGTSNPNLYWYRQAAGRGLQLLFYSVGIGQISSEVPQNLSASRPQDRQFILSSKKLLLSDSGFYLCAWSDWRISGNTIYFGEGSWLTVV.

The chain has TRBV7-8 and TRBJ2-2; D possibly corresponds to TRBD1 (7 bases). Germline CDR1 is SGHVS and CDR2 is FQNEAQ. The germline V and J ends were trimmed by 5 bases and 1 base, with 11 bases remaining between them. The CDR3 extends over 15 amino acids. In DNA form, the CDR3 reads TGTGCCAGCAGCCCGCAGGGGGGGAACACCGGGGAGCTGTTTTTT. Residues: CASSPQGGNTGELFF.

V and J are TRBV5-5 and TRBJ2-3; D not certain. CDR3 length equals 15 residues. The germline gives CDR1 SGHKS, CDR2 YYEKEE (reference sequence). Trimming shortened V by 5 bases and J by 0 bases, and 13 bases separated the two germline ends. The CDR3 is CASRPDVLSTDTQYF. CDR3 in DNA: TGTGCCAGCAGGCCGGACGTTCTTAGCACAGATACGCAGTATTTT.

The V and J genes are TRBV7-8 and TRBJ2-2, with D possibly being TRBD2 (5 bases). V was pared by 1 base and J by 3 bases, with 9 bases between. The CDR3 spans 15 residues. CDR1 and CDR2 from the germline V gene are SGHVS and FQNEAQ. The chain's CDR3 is CASSLVVGDTGELFF. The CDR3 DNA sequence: TGTGCCAGCAGCTTAGTTGTGGGAGACACCGGGGAGCTGTTTTTT.

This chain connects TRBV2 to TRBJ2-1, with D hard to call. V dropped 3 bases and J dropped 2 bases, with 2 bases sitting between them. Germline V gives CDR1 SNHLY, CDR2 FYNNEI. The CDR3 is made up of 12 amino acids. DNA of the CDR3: TGTGCCAGCAGTGACGCCTACAATGAGCAGTTCTTC. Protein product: CASSDAYNEQFF.

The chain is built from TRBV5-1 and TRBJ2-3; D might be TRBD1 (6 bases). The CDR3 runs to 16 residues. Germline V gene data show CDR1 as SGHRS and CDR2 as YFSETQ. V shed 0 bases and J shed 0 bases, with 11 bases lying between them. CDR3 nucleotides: TGCGCCAGCAGCTTGGGGGACAAGGCTAGCACAGATACGCAGTATTTT. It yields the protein CASSLGDKASTDTQYF.

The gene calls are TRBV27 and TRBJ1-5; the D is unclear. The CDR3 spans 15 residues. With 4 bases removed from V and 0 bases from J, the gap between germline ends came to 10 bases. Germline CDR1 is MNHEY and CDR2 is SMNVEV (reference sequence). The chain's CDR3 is CASSYPGFSNQPQHF. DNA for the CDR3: TGTGCCAGCAGTTACCCTGGATTTAGCAATCAGCCCCAGCATTTT.

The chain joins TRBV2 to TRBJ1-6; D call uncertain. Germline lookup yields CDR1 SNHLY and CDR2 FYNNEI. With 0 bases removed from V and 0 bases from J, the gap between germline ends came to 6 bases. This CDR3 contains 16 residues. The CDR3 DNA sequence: TGTGCCAGCAGTGAAGCGCGAGGCTCCTATAATTCACCCCTCCACTTT. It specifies CASSEARGSYNSPLHF.

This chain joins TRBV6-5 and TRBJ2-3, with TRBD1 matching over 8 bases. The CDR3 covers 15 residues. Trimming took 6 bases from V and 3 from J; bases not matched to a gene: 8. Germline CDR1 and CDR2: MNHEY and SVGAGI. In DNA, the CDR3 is TGTGCCAGCAGATCGACAGGGGCAAATACAGATACGCAGTATTTT. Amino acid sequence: CASRSTGANTDTQYF.

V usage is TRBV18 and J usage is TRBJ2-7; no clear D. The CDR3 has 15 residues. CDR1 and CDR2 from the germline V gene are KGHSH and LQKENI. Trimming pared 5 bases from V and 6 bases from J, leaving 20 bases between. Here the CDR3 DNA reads TGTGCCAGCTCATCCGCTCGCGACTCTAAGGGCGAGCAGTACTTC. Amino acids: CASSSARDSKGEQYF.

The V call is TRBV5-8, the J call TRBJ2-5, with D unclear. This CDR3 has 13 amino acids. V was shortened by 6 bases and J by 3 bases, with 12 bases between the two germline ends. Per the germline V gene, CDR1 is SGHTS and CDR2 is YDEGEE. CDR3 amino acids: CASIGQMKETQYF. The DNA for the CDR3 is TGTGCCAGCATTGGCCAGATGAAAGAGACCCAGTACTTC. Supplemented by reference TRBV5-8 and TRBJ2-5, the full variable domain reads EAGVTQSPTHLIKTRGQQATLRCSPISGHTSVYWYQQALGLGLQFLLWYDEGEERNRGNFPPRFSGRQFPNYSSELNVNALELEDSALYLCASIGQMKETQYFGPGTRLLVL.

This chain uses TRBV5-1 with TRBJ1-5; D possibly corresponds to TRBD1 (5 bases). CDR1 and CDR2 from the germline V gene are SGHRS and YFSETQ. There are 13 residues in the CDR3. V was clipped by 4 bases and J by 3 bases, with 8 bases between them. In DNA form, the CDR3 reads TGCGCCAGCAGCCACGGGGCCAATCAGCCCCAGCATTTT. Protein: CASSHGANQPQHF. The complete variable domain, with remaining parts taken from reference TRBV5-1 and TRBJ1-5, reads KAGVTQTPRYLIKTRGQQVTLSCSPISGHRSVSWYQQTPGQGLQFLFEYFSETQRNKGNFPGRFSGRQFSNSRSEMNVSTLELGDSALYLCASSHGANQPQHFGDGTRLSIL.

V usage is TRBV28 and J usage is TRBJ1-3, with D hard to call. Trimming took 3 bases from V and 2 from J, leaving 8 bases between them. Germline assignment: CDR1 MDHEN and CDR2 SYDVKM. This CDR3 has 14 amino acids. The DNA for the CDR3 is TGTGCCAGCAGTTTTCCCTCGACTGGAAACACCATATATTTT. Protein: CASSFPSTGNTIYF.

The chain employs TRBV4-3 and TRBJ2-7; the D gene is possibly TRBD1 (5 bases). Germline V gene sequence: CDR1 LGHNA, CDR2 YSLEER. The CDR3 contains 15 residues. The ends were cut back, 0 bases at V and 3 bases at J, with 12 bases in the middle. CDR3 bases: TGCGCCAGCAGCCAAGATTGGGGCCGCGGCTACGAGCAGTACTTC. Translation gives CASSQDWGRGYEQYF.

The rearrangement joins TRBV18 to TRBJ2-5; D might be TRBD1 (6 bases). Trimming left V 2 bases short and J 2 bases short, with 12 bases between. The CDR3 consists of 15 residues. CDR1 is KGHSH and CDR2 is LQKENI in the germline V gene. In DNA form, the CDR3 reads TGTGCCAGCTCACCAATGACAGGCCGGCAAGAGACCCAGTACTTC. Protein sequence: CASSPMTGRQETQYF.

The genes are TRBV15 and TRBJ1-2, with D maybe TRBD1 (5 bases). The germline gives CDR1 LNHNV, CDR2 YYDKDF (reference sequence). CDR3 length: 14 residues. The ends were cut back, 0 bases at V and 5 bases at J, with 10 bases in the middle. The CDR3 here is CATSREAGWYGYTF. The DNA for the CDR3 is TGTGCCACCAGCAGAGAGGCAGGGTGGTATGGCTACACCTTC.

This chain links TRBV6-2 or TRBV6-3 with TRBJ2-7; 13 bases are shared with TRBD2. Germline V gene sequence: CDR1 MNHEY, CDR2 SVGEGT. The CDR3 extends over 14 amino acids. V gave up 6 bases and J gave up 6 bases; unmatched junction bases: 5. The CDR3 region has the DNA TGTGCCAGCAGCATGACTAGCGGGGGGCGCGAGCAGTACTTC. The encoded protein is CASSMTSGGREQYF.

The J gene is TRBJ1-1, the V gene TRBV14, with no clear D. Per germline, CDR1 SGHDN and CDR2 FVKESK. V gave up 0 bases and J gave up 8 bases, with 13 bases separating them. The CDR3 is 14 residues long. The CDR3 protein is CASSQEDAATEAFF. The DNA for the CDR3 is TGTGCCAGCAGCCAAGAAGACGCCGCCACCGAAGCTTTCTTT. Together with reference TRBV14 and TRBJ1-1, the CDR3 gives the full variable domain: EAGVTQFPSHSVIEKGQTVTLRCDPISGHDNLYWYRRVMGKEIKFLLHFVKESKQDESGMPNNRFLAERTGGTYSTLKVQPAELEDSGVYFCASSQEDAATEAFFGQGTRLTVV.

This chain's CDR3 is CASSLNRGATQYF. In nucleotides, the CDR3 is TGTGCCAGCAGCCTGAACCGGGGGGCGACGCAGTATTTT. The chain has TRBV11-2 and TRBJ2-3; possible D gene TRBD2, 7 bases. CDR3 length equals 13 residues. Germline CDR1 reads SGHAT; CDR2 reads FQNNGV. Trimming pared 5 bases from V and 9 bases from J, leaving 15 bases between.

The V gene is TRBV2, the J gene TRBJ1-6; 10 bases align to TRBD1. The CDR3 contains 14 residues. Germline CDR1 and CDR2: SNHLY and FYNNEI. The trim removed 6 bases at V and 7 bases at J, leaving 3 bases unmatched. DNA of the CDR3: TGTGCCAGCAGCCGGACAGGGGGAAATTCACCCCTCCACTTT. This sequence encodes CASSRTGGNSPLHF. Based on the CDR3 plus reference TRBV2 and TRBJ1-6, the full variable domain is EPEVTQTPSHQVTQMGQEVILRCVPISNHLYFYWYRQILGQKVEFLVSFYNNEISEKSEIFDDQFSVERPDGSNFTLKIRSTKLEDSAMYFCASSRTGGNSPLHFGNGTRLTVT.